This note documents a single T cell receptor (beta chain) sequence. Its specificity is not known. Time point noted: persistent/refractory GD, antithyroid drugs over 5 years with positive TRAb. Generation of the TCR library employed RNA extracted from PBMCs. The patients were drawn from one endocrinology department in Xi'an, China. These data come from a study of regulatory T cells in long-lasting Graves disease. General observations from the study: The study examined only peripheral blood, not thyroid tissue. Preferential use of TRBV28, TRBJ1-2 and TRBJ2-5 was seen in persistent disease.

The CDR3 consists of 14 residues. The V gene lost 5 bases and the J gene lost 1 base, with 12 bases spanning the gap. CDR1 and CDR2 from the germline V gene are SGHRS and YFSETQ. Researchers made TCR beta libraries by using iRepertoire HTBI primers and running Arm-PCR on CDR3 regions. One entry per CDR3 protein results from TCRdb running MiXCR on the multiplex PCR reads. The table lists 300,000 to 500,000 distinct CDR3 sequences, under 25% of them singletons. Source: peripheral blood mononuclear cells (PBMCs), taken when the disease was refractory, from a patient treated with antithyroid drugs. This clonotype was obtained from a female donor with Graves disease. This rearrangement joins TRBV5-1 to TRBJ2-5; no firm D call. CDR3 protein: CASSLPWAQETQYF. Here the CDR3 DNA reads TGCGCCAGCAGTCTCCCGTGGGCCCAAGAGACCCAGTACTTC.